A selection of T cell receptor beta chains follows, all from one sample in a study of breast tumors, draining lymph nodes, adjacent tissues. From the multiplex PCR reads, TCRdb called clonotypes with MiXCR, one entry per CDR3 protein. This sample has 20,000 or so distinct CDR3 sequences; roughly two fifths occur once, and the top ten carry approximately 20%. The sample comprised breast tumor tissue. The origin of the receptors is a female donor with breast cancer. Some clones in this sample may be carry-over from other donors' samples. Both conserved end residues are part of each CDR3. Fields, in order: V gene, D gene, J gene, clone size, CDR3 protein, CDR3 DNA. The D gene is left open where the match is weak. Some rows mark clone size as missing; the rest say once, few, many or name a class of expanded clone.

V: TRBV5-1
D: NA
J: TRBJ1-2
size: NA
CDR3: CASSLAGLTLRQEKNYGYTF
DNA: TGCGCCAGCAGCTTGGCCGGATTAACTTTGAGGCAGGAGAAAAACTATGGCTACACCTTC

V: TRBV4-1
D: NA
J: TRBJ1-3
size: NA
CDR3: CASSQDVRGTGNTIYF
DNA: TGCGCCAGCAGCCAAGATGTCAGGGGAACCGGAAACACCATATATTTT

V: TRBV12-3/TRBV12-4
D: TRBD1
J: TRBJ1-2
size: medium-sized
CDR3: CASSPSQGALTHRNYGYTF
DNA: TGTGCCAGCAGTCCTTCACAGGGGGCCCTCACTCATCGCAACTATGGCTACACCTTC

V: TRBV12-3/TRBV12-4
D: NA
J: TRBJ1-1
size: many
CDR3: CASSLANSDTEAFF
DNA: TGTGCCAGCAGTTTAGCTAATTCGGACACTGAAGCTTTCTTT

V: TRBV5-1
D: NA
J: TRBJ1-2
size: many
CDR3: CASSLGITGSYGYTF
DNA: TGCGCCAGCAGCTTGGGTATTACAGGGAGCTATGGCTACACCTTC

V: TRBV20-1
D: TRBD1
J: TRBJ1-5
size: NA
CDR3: CSARRQGGQPQHF
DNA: TGCAGTGCCCGACGGCAGGGGGGTCAGCCCCAGCATTTT

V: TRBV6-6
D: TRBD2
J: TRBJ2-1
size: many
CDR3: CASSHPAGTNYNEQFF
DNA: TGTGCCAGCAGTCACCCTGCCGGGACTAACTACAATGAGCAGTTCTTC

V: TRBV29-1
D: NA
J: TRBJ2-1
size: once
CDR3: CSFGGESYNEQFF
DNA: TGCAGCTTTGGCGGGGAGTCCTACAATGAGCAGTTCTTC

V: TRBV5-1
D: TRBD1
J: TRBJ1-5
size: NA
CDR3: CASSAGGEGRPQHF
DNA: TGCGCCAGCAGCGCAGGGGGCGAGGGTCGGCCCCAGCATTTT

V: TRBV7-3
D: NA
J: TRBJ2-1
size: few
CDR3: CASSLSLYPYNEQFF
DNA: TGTGCCAGCAGCTTATCCCTCTACCCTTACAATGAGCAGTTCTTC

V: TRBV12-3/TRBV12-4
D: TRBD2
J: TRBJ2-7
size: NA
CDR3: CASSGGLAGDDEQYF
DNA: TGTGCCAGCAGCGGGGGACTAGCGGGGGACGACGAGCAGTACTTC

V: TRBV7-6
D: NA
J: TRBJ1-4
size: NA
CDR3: CASSHPNERLFF
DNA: TGTGCCAGCAGCCATCCTAATGAAAGACTGTTTTTT

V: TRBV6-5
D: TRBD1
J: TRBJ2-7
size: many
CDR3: CASSISQGTLEQYF
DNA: TGTGCCAGCAGCATATCACAGGGGACACTCGAGCAGTACTTC

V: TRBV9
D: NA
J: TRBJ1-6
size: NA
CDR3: CASSASGSSYNSPLHF
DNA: TGTGCCAGCAGCGCTTCAGGGAGCTCCTATAATTCACCCCTCCACTTT

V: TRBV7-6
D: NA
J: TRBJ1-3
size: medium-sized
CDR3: CASSLIDTSGNTIYF
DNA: TGTGCCAGCAGCTTGATTGACACCTCTGGAAACACCATATATTTT

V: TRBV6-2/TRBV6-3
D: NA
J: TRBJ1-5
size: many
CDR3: CASSYGGGLYSNQPQHF
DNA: TGTGCCAGCAGCTATGGAGGGGGATTATATAGCAATCAGCCCCAGCATTTT

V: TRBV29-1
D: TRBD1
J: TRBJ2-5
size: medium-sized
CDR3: CSVDGGGTGGVDSTQYF
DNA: TGCAGCGTTGACGGGGGTGGGACAGGGGGCGTTGATTCGACCCAGTACTTC

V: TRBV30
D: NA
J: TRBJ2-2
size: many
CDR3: CAWNGPNTGELFF
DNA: TGTGCCTGGAATGGACCGAACACCGGGGAGCTGTTTTTT

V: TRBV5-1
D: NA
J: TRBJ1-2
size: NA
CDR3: CASSLAGGGLGYGYAF
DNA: TGCGCCAGCAGCTTGGCCGGGGGGGGGCTCGGCTATGGCTACGCCTTC

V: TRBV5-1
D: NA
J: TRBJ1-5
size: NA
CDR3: CATRGRLWLYSNQPQHF
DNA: TGCGCCACCCGGGGGCGACTTTGGCTATATAGCAATCAGCCCCAGCATTTT

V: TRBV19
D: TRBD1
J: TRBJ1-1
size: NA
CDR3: CASTRQGFMNTEAFF
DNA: TGTGCCAGTACCAGACAGGGGTTCATGAACACTGAAGCTTTCTTT

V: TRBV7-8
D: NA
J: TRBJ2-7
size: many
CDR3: CASSSPGRTYEQYF
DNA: TGTGCCAGCAGCTCACCGGGACGGACCTACGAGCAGTACTTC

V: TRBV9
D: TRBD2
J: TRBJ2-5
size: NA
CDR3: CASSFPGGPETQYF
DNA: TGTGCCAGCAGCTTCCCGGGGGGTCCAGAGACCCAGTACTTC

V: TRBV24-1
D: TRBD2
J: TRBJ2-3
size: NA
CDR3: CATSVTSGSSTDTQYF
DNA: TGTGCCACCAGTGTCACTAGCGGATCTAGCACAGATACGCAGTATTTT

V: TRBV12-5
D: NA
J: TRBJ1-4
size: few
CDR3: CASSSARRTNEKLFF
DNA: TGTGCCAGCAGTTCGGCAAGGAGGACTAATGAAAAACTGTTTTTT

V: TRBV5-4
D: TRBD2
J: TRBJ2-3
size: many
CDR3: CASSLEMGREWGTDTQYF
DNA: TGTGCCAGCAGCTTGGAAATGGGGCGGGAGTGGGGCACAGATACGCAGTATTTT

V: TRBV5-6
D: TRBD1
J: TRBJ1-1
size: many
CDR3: CASSPGDRVNTEAFF
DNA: TGTGCCAGCAGCCCTGGGGACAGGGTGAACACTGAAGCTTTCTTT

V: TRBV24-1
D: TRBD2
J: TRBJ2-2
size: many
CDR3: CATSDPRLASGELFF
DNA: TGTGCCACCAGTGATCCTAGACTAGCGTCCGGGGAGCTGTTTTTT

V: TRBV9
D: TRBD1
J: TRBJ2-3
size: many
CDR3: CASSVGGQSFTDTQYF
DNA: TGTGCCAGCAGCGTAGGGGGACAGAGCTTCACAGATACGCAGTATTTT

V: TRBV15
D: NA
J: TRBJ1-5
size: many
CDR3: CATSLPTGTNQPQHF
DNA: TGTGCCACCAGCCTACCGACAGGTACCAATCAGCCCCAGCATTTT

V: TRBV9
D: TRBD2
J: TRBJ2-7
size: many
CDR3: CASSVGLTASGSHEQYF
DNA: TGTGCCAGCAGCGTAGGTTTAACGGCTAGCGGGAGTCACGAGCAGTACTTC

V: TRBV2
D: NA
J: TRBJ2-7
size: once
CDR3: CASSDRAFGEQYF
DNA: TGTGCCAGCAGTGACAGGGCATTCGGCGAGCAGTACTTC

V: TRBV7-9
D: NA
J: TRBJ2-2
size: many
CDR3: CASSLRRKNTGELFF
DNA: TGTGCCAGCAGCTTACGACGGAAGAACACCGGGGAGCTGTTTTTT

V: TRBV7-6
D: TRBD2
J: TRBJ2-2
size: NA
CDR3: CASSSGLAGAGELFF
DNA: TGTGCCAGCAGCTCGGGACTAGCGGGAGCCGGGGAGCTGTTTTTT

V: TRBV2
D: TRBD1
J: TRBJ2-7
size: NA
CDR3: CASRGDRGHEQYF
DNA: TGTGCCAGCAGGGGGGACAGGGGACACGAGCAGTACTTC

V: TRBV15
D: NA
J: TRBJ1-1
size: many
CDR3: CATSSGENTEAFF
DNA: TGTGCCACCAGCAGTGGAGAGAACACTGAAGCTTTCTTT

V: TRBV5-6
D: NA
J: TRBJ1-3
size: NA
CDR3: CASSVLTTTVNTIYF
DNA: TGTGCCAGCAGCGTCCTTACGACCACCGTAAACACCATATATTTT

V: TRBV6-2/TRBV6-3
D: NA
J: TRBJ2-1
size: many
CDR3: CASSYPAGSNNEQFF
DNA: TGTGCCAGCAGTTACCCTGCGGGAAGTAACAATGAGCAGTTCTTC

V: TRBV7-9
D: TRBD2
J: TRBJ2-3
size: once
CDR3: CASSPQGRGTSGSWADTQYF
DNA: TGTGCCAGCAGCCCTCAAGGTCGGGGGACTAGCGGGAGCTGGGCAGATACGCAGTATTTT

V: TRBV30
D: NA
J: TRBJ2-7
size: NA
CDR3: CVWSADGDHEQYF
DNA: TGTGTCTGGAGTGCAGATGGAGACCACGAGCAGTACTTC

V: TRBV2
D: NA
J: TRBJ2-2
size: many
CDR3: CASIERNVGELFF
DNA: TGTGCCAGCATCGAAAGGAACGTCGGGGAGCTGTTTTTT

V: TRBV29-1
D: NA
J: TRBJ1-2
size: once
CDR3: CSGKTAFYLCASSRPSRGYTF
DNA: NA

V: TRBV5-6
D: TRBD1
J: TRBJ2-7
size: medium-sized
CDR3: CASSLGWTGPYEQYF
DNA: TGTGCCAGCAGCTTGGGTTGGACAGGACCCTACGAGCAGTACTTC